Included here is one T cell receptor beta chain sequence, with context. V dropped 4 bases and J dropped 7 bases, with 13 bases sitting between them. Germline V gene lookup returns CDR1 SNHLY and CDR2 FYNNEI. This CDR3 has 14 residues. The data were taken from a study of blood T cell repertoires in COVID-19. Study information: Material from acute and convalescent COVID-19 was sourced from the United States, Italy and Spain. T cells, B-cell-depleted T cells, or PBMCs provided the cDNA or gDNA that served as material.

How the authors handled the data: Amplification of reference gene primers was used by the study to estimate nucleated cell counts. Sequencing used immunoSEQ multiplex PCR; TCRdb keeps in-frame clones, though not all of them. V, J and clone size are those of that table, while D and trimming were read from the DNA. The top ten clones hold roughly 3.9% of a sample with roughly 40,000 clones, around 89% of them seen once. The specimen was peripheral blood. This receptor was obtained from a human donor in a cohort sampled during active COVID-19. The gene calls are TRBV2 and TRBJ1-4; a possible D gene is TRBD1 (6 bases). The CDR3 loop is CASSVLGAGEKLFF. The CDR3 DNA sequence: TGTGCCAGCAGTGTATTGGGGGCCGGTGAAAAACTGTTTTTT.